The 28 T cell receptor beta chains reported below all come from one sample, sequenced in a study of response to subunit inactivated influenza vaccine. TCRdb processed the RT-PCR reads anew with MiXCR; each CDR3 protein has one entry. In the table there are about 700,000 distinct CDR3 sequences, around 14% of which are singletons. The sample consisted of PBMCs from blood, taken approximately 13 days after vaccination. These TCRs come from a man in his fifties who received an inactivated influenza vaccine.

This clonotype has at least ten counts. The rearrangement uses TRBV12-3 or TRBV12-4 and TRBJ1-1; 8 bases match TRBD1. The length of the CDR3 is 15 residues. V lost 3 bases, J lost 0 bases, and 3 bases stayed unmatched. CDR3 residues: CASSLYRGVNTEAFF. CDR3 in DNA: TGTGCCAGCAGTTTGTACAGGGGGGTGAACACTGAAGCTTTCTTT.

This clonotype was seen more than once but under ten times. The J gene is TRBJ2-5, the V gene TRBV7-2; 12 bases fit TRBD2. The CDR3 loop spans 15 amino acids. Germline V CDR1 and CDR2: SGHTA, FQGNSA. Trimming cost V 2 bases and J 7 bases; bases outside gene matches: 5. In nucleotides, the CDR3 is TGTGCCAGCAGCTTATCTAGCGGGAGGGCCGCGACCCAGTACTTC. Residues: CASSLSSGRAATQYF. The full variable domain, with the rest looked up from reference TRBV7-2 and TRBJ2-5, is GAGVSQSPSNKVTEKGKDVELRCDPISGHTALYWYRQSLGQGLEFLIYFQGNSAPDKSGLPSDRFSAERTGGSVSTLTIQRTQQEDSAVYLCASSLSSGRAATQYFGPGTRLLVL.

V is TRBV5-1 and J is TRBJ2-1, with 16 nucleotides matching TRBD2. Trimming at V came to 4 bases and at J to 3 bases, leaving 7 bases not matched to a gene. The CDR3 has 18 amino acids. Germline V gene sequence: CDR1 SGHRS, CDR2 YFSETQ. CDR3 in amino acids: CASSPGLAGGASYNEQFF. CDR3 bases: TGCGCCAGCAGCCCGGGACTAGCGGGGGGGGCTAGCTACAATGAGCAGTTCTTC.

A few counts support this clonotype. The chain couples TRBV10-3 to TRBJ2-3, with TRBD1 matching over 11 bases. Germline V gene sequence: CDR1 ENHRY, CDR2 SYGVKD. J was trimmed by 1 base and V by 6 bases; bases with no gene match: 3. The CDR3 has 15 residues. CDR3 DNA: TGTGCCATCAGCCCGGGACAGGGGGGCACAGATACGCAGTATTTT. Protein: CAISPGQGGTDTQYF.

The chain combines TRBV24-1 with TRBJ1-1; D is undetermined. The CDR3 is 12 residues long. V was shortened by 0 bases and J by 11 bases, with 9 bases between the two germline ends. Per the germline V gene, CDR1 is KGHDR and CDR2 is SFDVKD. The CDR3 reads CATSDLNTMAFF. CDR3 sequence (DNA): TGTGCCACCAGTGATTTGAACACAATGGCTTTCTTT.

This clonotype was counted at least ten times. The V and J genes are TRBV29-1 and TRBJ2-2; the match to TRBD2 covers 8 bases. This CDR3 has 14 amino acids. Germline CDR1 is SQVTM and CDR2 is ANQGSEA. V lost 7 bases and J lost 1; bases outside the gene matches: 5. Here the CDR3 reads CSGRLARNTGELFF. The CDR3 DNA follows: TGCAGCGGGAGACTAGCGCGGAACACCGGGGAGCTGTTTTTT.

The chain combines TRBV9 with TRBJ2-1; D ambiguous. The CDR3 covers 12 residues. Trimming stripped 0 bases from V and 7 bases from J, with 5 bases between. Germline CDR1 and CDR2: SGDLS and YYNGEE. In DNA form, the CDR3 reads TGTGCCAGCAGCGTAGCTGAAAATGAGCAGTTCTTC. Residues: CASSVAENEQFF.

This clonotype was found a few times. The genes are TRBV7-9 and TRBJ1-3; weak D call: TRBD1 (5 bases). This CDR3 region has 15 residues. V lost 11 bases to trimming and J lost 2 bases, with 19 bases between them. In germline, CDR1 is SEHNR, CDR2 FQNEAQ (reference sequence). In nucleotides, the CDR3 is TGTGCCTGGATTGACAGACAAATACCTGGAAACACCATATATTTT. Residues: CAWIDRQIPGNTIYF.

This rearrangement joins TRBV19 to TRBJ1-2, with D uncertain. CDR1 is LNHDA, CDR2 SQIVND, per germline (reference sequence). The length of the CDR3 is 15 residues. V lost 6 bases and J lost 3, with 17 bases in between. The CDR3 here is CASSLIGRRDYGYTF. The DNA for the CDR3 is TGTGCCAGTAGCTTAATAGGCCGGCGGGACTATGGCTACACCTTC.

This clonotype appeared many times. The rearrangement joins TRBV4-2 to TRBJ2-1, with a weak D call TRBD1 (6 bases). The CDR3 runs 15 residues. The V end lost 7 bases, the J end lost 4 bases, and 17 bases lay between the germline ends. Germline lookup yields CDR1 LGHNA and CDR2 YNFKEQ. The CDR3 nucleotides are TGTGCCAGCACCAGGGGACACCCCCTATACAATGAGCAGTTCTTC. It translates to CASTRGHPLYNEQFF.

This clonotype showed up just a few times. The rearrangement links TRBV20-1 to TRBJ2-3; 7 bases are shared with TRBD1. Germline assignment: CDR1 DFQATT and CDR2 SNEGSKA (reference sequence). The CDR3 has 15 residues. J was trimmed by 2 bases and V by 2 bases; bases with no gene match: 7. CDR3 amino acids: CSARPGQRNTDTQYF. The CDR3 coding sequence is TGCAGTGCTAGACCGGGACAGAGAAACACAGATACGCAGTATTTT.

This clonotype was picked up a small number of times. The chain carries TRBV15 and TRBJ2-1; the match to TRBD2 covers 9 bases. The length of the CDR3 is 16 residues. Germline CDR1 is LNHNV and CDR2 is YYDKDF (reference sequence). V gave up 0 bases and J gave up 6 bases; unmatched junction bases: 6. The CDR3 DNA sequence: TGTGCCACCAGCAGAGATATGGCGGGGGGGCTCAATGAGCAGTTCTTC. This translates into CATSRDMAGGLNEQFF.

J is TRBJ2-1 and V is TRBV6-2 or TRBV6-3; possible D gene TRBD2, 6 bases. The V gene's germline CDR1 is MNHEY and CDR2 SVGEGT. CDR3 length: 13 amino acids. V dropped 7 bases and J dropped 9 bases, with 16 bases sitting between them. This chain's CDR3 is CASISGVSAEQFF. As DNA, the CDR3 is TGTGCCAGCATATCGGGGGTGTCTGCTGAGCAGTTCTTC.

The gene calls are TRBV3-1 and TRBJ1-1; D unresolved. Germline lookup yields CDR1 LGHDT and CDR2 YNNKEL (reference sequence). This CDR3 comprises 13 residues. Trimming took 6 bases from V and 4 from J, leaving 12 bases between them. The CDR3 DNA reads as TGTGCCAGCAGTGACGCTTTAGCCACTGAAGCTTTCTTT. Its translation: CASSDALATEAFF.

This clonotype was picked up many times. This rearrangement joins TRBV10-3 to TRBJ1-1; the D gene is possibly TRBD1 (5 bases). The germline V gene encodes CDR1 ENHRY and CDR2 SYGVKD. V was trimmed by 8 bases and J by 1 base, leaving 14 bases between them. The CDR3 is 14 amino acids. CDR3 coding DNA: TGTGCCATCCGGGACTCCCTAAGGAACACTGAAGCTTTCTTT. The encoded protein is CAIRDSLRNTEAFF.

CDR3: CSARGGINLETQYF. The CDR3 bases are TGCAGTGCTAGAGGGGGAATCAATTTAGAGACCCAGTACTTC. The V call is TRBV20-1, the J call TRBJ2-5; no clear D. Deletions cut 1 base from V and 4 bases from J, with 13 bases between. The CDR3 covers 14 residues. Germline values: CDR1 DFQATT, CDR2 SNEGSKA (reference sequence).

This clonotype was found a few times. The chain joins TRBV20-1 to TRBJ2-1; the D gene is possibly TRBD1 (6 bases). V was clipped by 2 bases and J by 0 bases, with 8 bases between them. The CDR3 consists of 14 residues. From germline, CDR1 is DFQATT and CDR2 SNEGSKA (reference sequence). CDR3 nucleotides: TGCAGTGCTAGACAGGGGAACTCCTACAATGAGCAGTTCTTC. This translates into CSARQGNSYNEQFF.

V and J are TRBV7-6 and TRBJ2-1; 9 positions match TRBD1. V dropped 5 bases and J dropped 3; count of bases not matched to a gene: 5. Per germline, CDR1 SGHVS and CDR2 FNYEAQ. This CDR3 is built from 15 residues. The CDR3 reads CASSPRDRDYNEQFF. CDR3 nucleotides: TGTGCCAGCAGCCCCCGGGACAGGGACTACAATGAGCAGTTCTTC.

This clonotype was detected only a few times. The chain carries TRBV19 and TRBJ2-3; 9 positions match TRBD2. The CDR3 totals 16 residues. With V trimmed by 4 bases and J by 0 bases, 5 bases remained unmatched. Germline CDR1 LNHDA, CDR2 SQIVND (reference sequence). The CDR3 reads CASSNVAGDSTDTQYF. CDR3 nucleotide sequence: TGTGCCAGTAGTAACGTAGCGGGAGATAGCACAGATACGCAGTATTTT.

This clonotype was seen more than once but under ten times. V and J are TRBV20-1 and TRBJ2-1; 7 nucleotides align to TRBD1. With 5 bases clipped from V and 9 bases from J, the junction kept 13 bases outside the gene matches. Germline lookup yields CDR1 DFQATT and CDR2 SNEGSKA (reference sequence). The CDR3 has 14 amino acids. This chain's CDR3 is CSAYSQTGLPEQFF. Written as DNA, the CDR3 is TGCAGTGCTTACTCTCAGACAGGGCTTCCTGAGCAGTTCTTC.

The chain links TRBV9 to TRBJ2-3; D may be TRBD1 (6 bases). V gave up 4 bases and J gave up 2 bases, with 11 bases separating them. The CDR3 is 14 residues long. The germline V gene has CDR1 SGDLS and CDR2 YYNGEE. CDR3 sequence reads: CASSTPGHTDTQYF. In DNA, the CDR3 is TGTGCCAGCAGCACGCCGGGACACACAGATACGCAGTATTTT.

This clonotype was observed a few times. This sequence joins TRBV7-8 and TRBJ2-5; the D gene could be TRBD1 or TRBD2 (5 bases each). The CDR3 totals 15 residues. V lost 3 bases, J lost 2 bases, and 13 bases lay in between. Germline V CDR1 and CDR2: SGHVS, FQNEAQ. CDR3 residues: CASSLVSGTQETQYF. Here the CDR3 DNA reads TGTGCCAGCAGCTTGGTATCCGGGACGCAAGAGACCCAGTACTTC.

This clonotype was recorded once. The chain links TRBV5-1 to TRBJ2-5; 9 bases agree with TRBD2. V was pared by 0 bases and J by 5 bases, with 5 bases of the junction left unmatched. The germline V gene has CDR1 SGHRS and CDR2 YFSETQ. CDR3 length equals 15 residues. This CDR3 is CASSLGIAGDETQYF. In DNA form, the CDR3 reads TGCGCCAGCAGCTTGGGGATAGCGGGAGATGAGACCCAGTACTTC.

This clonotype has more than one count but fewer than ten. V gene TRBV4-3 combines with J gene TRBJ1-6; the D is unclear. This CDR3 comprises 14 residues. Germline CDR1 LGHNA, CDR2 YSLEER. V was trimmed by 0 bases and J by 10 bases, leaving 10 bases between them. This chain's CDR3 is CASSQDVVGSPLHF. Here the CDR3 DNA reads TGCGCCAGCAGCCAAGATGTGGTTGGCTCACCCCTCCACTTT.

V gene TRBV5-1 combines with J gene TRBJ1-4; 10 bases are a match to TRBD1. The germline gives CDR1 SGHRS, CDR2 YFSETQ. J was trimmed by 12 bases and V by 3 bases; bases with no gene match: 2. The CDR3 runs to 12 residues. The chain's CDR3 is CASSSDRGQLFF. In nucleotides, the CDR3 is TGCGCCAGCAGCTCAGACAGGGGGCAACTGTTTTTT.

This clonotype was seen many times. A junction boundary mismatches the germline segment, possibly from a read error. This chain links TRBV5-6 with TRBJ2-5; weak D call: TRBD1 (5 bases). This CDR3 has 14 residues. Looked up from germline, CDR1 is SGHDT and CDR2 is YYEEEE. Written as DNA, the CDR3 is TGCGCCAGCAGCTTAGGACAAAGCCAAGAGACCCAGTACTTC. Amino acids: CASSLGQSQETQYF.

This chain joins TRBV19 and TRBJ1-2; D gene unclear. This CDR3 spans 12 amino acids. Germline CDR1 is LNHDA and CDR2 is SQIVND (reference sequence). V lost 4 bases to trimming and J lost 6 bases, with 9 bases between them. CDR3 loop: CASSNRDNGYTF. DNA for the CDR3: TGTGCCAGTAGTAACAGAGACAATGGCTACACCTTC.

This clonotype turned up a few times. The chain couples TRBV29-1 to TRBJ2-6, with a weak D call TRBD2 (5 bases). Between the trimmed V and J ends, which lost 1 base and 1 base, there was a span of 5 bases. Germline V gene lookup returns CDR1 SQVTM and CDR2 ANQGSEA. The CDR3 has 14 amino acids. The chain's CDR3 is CSVEAGSGANVLTF. The CDR3 DNA reads as TGCAGCGTTGAAGCGGGGTCTGGGGCCAACGTCCTGACTTTC.